This T cell receptor beta chain was obtained from a study of cytomegalovirus exposure and HLA in healthy donors. The PCR ran on 60 Vbeta and 13 Jbeta primers. The method was immunoSEQ multiplex PCR; TCRdb's version includes in-frame clones alone and lacks a portion of them. The data show 180,000 or so clones, around three quarters seen once. Per the germline V gene, CDR1 is LGHNA and CDR2 is YNFKEQ. The CDR3 runs to 15 residues. The germline V and J ends were trimmed by 0 bases and 4 bases, with 10 bases remaining between them. V usage is TRBV4-2 and J usage is TRBJ2-1, with D perhaps matching TRBD2 (5 bases). This TCR derives from a woman aged 30 to 39 in good health and CMV-seropositive. Sequencing was performed on PBMCs. The CDR3 DNA is TGTGCCAGCAGCCAAGATGGCCGAGGGTACAATGAGCAGTTCTTC. Protein sequence: CASSQDGRGYNEQFF.